The clone carrying this T cell receptor (beta chain) occurred a few times. Its antigen is unknown. The source of the sample is a study of CD8 T cells in ankylosing spondylitis. Findings and caveats of the study: A subset of motif variants has previously been described in the synovial fluid and blood of reactive arthritis. It was reported that disease-linked clones were significantly enriched in matched ankylosing spondylitis synovial fluid. Seemingly characteristic of ankylosing spondylitis blood was a TCR beta motif consisting of 7 or 8 highly homologous variants. In peripheral blood, disease-linked CD8+ clones occurred at relatively low frequencies.

Quantitative 5'-RACE with molecular barcodes was used to make the TCR beta libraries. TCRdb independently ran MiXCR on the 5' RACE reads; one entry per CDR3 protein. The data contain about 500,000 distinct CDR3 sequences, approximately 5.3% of them singletons. The ends lost 5 bases at V and 3 bases at J; junction bases unmatched: 5. The germline V gene has CDR1 SGHTA and CDR2 FQGNSA. The CDR3 sequence is 14 residues long. The chain recombines TRBV7-2 with TRBJ2-5; 8 nucleotides line up with TRBD1. This sequence was found in a male donor with ankylosing spondylitis. Sequencing used blood, either unsorted or a sorted T cell fraction (not recorded which). The CDR3 sequence is CASSVTGGKETQYF. The CDR3 nucleotides read TGTGCCAGCAGCGTTACAGGGGGAAAAGAGACCCAGTACTTC.